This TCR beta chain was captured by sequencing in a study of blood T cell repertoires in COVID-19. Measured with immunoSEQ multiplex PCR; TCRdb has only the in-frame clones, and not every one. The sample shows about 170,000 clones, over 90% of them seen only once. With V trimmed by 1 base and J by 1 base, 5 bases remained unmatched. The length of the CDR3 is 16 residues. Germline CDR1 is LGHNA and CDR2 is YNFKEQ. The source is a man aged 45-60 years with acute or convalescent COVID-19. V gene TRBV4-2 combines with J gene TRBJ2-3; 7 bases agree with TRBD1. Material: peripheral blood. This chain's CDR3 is CASSQATGQRTDTQYF. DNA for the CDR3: TGTGCCAGCAGCCAAGCGACGGGACAGCGCACAGATACGCAGTATTTT.